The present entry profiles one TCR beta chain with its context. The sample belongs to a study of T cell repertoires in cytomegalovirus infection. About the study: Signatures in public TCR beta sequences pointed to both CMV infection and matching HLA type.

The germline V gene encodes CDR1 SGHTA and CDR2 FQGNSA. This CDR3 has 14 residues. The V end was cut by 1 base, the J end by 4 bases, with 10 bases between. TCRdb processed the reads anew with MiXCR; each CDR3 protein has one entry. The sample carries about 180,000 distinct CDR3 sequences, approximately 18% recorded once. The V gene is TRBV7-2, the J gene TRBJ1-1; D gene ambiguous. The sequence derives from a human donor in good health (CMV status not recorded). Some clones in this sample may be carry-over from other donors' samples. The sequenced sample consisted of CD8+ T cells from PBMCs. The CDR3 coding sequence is TGTGCCAGCAGCTTAGGGGGAAAGGGCACTGAAGCTTTCTTT. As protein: CASSLGGKGTEAFF.